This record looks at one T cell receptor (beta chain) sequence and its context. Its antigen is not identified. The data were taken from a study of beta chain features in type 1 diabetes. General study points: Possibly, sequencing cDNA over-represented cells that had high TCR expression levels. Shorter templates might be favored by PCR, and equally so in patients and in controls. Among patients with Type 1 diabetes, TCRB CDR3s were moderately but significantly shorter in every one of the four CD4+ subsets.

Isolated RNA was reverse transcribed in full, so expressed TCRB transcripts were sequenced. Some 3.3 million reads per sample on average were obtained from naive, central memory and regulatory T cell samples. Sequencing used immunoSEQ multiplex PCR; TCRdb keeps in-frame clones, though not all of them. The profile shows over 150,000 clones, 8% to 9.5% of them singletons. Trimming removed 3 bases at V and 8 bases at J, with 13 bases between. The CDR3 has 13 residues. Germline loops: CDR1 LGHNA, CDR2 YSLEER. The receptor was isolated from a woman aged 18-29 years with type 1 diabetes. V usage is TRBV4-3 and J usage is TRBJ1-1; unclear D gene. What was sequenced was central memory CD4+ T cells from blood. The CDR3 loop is CASSQTTRFEAFF. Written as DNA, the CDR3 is TGCGCCAGCAGCCAGACAACTCGATTCGAAGCTTTCTTT.